This T cell receptor beta chain stems from a study of Ad26.COV2.S vaccination and SARS-CoV-2 variants. Overall study context: Intramuscularly, Ad26.COV2.S was given either once or twice, 56 days apart.

Sample treatment: about 20 received Ad26.COV2.S at low or high dose, single or two shots; several received placebo; per-sample allocation not given. Sampling occurred on day 63 after the first vaccine or placebo injection. Clones were sequenced by immunoSEQ multiplex PCR, and TCRdb holds only the in-frame ones, with some missing. The profile shows roughly 400,000 clones, approximately 91% of them singletons. The CDR3 loop spans 13 amino acids. Germline V gene data show CDR1 as GTSNPN and CDR2 as SVGIG (reference sequence). The germline V and J ends were trimmed by 3 bases and 8 bases, with 16 bases remaining between them.

The rearrangement joins TRBV30 to TRBJ1-2; tentative D call: TRBD1 (5 bases). The clonotype was recovered from a person between 18 and 65 years old who received the Ad26.COV2.S COVID-19 vaccine or a placebo. This sample comprised peripheral blood, obtained in a trial of Ad26.COV2.S vaccine versus placebo. The CDR3 sequence is CAWRRDGPGGYTF. CDR3 nucleotides: TGTGCCTGGAGGAGGGACGGCCCTGGGGGCTACACCTTC.